This T cell receptor beta chain was captured by sequencing in a study of somatic mutations in cytotoxic T cells in rheumatoid arthritis. Method: immunoSEQ multiplex PCR; TCRdb's copy keeps in-frame clones and lacks some. The sample yields approximately 3,300 clones, more than 70% seen once. CDR1 is MDHEN, CDR2 SYDVKM, per germline. The CDR3 runs to 17 residues. The V and J ends lost 5 bases and 4 bases, in that order; junction bases with no gene match: 12. The sequence came from a woman between 45 and 65 years old with rheumatoid arthritis. The chain links TRBV28 to TRBJ2-7, with TRBD2 identical over 12 bases. Sequencing used CD8+ T cells sorted from blood. CDR3 region: CASSPESLAGGPYEQYF. CDR3 nucleotide sequence: TGTGCCAGCAGTCCCGAAAGTCTAGCGGGAGGGCCATACGAGCAGTACTTC.